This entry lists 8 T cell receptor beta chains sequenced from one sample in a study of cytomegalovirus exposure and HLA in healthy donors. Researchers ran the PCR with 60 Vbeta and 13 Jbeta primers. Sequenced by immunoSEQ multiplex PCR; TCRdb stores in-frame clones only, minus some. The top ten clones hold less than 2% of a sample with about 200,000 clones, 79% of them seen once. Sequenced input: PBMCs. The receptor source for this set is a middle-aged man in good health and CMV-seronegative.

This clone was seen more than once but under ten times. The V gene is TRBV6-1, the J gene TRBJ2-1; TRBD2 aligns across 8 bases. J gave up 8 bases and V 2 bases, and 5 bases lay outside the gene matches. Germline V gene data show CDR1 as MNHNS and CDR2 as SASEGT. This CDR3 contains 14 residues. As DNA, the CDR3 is TGTGCCAGCAGTGAACTTACAGCGGGGGATGAGCAGTTCTTC. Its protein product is CASSELTAGDEQFF.

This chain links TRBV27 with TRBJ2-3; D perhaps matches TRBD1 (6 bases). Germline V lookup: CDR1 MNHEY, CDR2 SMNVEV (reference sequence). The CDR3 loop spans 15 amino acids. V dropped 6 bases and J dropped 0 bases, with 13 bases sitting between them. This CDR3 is CASSTQGRSTDTQYF. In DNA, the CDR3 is TGTGCCAGCAGCACCCAGGGGCGTAGCACAGATACGCAGTATTTT.

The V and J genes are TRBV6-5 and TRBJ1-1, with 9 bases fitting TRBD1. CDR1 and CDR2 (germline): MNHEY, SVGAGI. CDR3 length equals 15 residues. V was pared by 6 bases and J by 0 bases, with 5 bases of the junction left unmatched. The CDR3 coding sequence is TGTGCCAGCAGACAGGACAGGGGAATGAACACTGAAGCTTTCTTT. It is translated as CASRQDRGMNTEAFF.

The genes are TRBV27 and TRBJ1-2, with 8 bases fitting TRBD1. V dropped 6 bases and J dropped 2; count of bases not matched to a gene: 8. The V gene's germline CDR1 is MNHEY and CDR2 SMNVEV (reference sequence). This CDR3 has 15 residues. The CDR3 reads CASRELQGVNYGYTF. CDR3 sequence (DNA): TGTGCCAGCAGAGAACTACAGGGGGTGAACTATGGCTACACCTTC.

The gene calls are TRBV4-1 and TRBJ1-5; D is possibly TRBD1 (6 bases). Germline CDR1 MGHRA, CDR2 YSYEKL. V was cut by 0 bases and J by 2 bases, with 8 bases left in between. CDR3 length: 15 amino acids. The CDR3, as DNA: TGCGCCAGCAGCCAAGATCCAGGGGGCAATCAGCCCCAGCATTTT. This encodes CASSQDPGGNQPQHF.

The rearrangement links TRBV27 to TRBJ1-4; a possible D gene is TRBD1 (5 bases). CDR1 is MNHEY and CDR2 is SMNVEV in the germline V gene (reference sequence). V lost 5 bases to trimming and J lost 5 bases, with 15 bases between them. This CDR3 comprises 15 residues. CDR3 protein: CASSPQDRGNEKLFF. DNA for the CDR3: TGTGCCAGCAGTCCACAGGACCGGGGGAATGAAAAACTGTTTTTT.

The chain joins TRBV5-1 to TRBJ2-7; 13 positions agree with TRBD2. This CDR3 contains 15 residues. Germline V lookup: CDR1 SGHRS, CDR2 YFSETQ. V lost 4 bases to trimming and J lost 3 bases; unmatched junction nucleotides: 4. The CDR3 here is CASSRLAGGLYEQYF. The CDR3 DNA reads TGCGCCAGCAGCCGACTAGCGGGAGGCCTCTACGAGCAGTACTTC. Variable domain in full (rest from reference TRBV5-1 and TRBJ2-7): KAGVTQTPRYLIKTRGQQVTLSCSPISGHRSVSWYQQTPGQGLQFLFEYFSETQRNKGNFPGRFSGRQFSNSRSEMNVSTLELGDSALYLCASSRLAGGLYEQYFGPGTRLTVT.

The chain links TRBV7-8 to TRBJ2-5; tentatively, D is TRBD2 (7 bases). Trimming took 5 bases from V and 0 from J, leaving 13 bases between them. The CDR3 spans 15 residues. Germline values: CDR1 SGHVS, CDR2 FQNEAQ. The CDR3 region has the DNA TGTGCCAGCAGCCCGGAGGGGGGGTACCAAGAGACCCAGTACTTC. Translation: CASSPEGGYQETQYF.